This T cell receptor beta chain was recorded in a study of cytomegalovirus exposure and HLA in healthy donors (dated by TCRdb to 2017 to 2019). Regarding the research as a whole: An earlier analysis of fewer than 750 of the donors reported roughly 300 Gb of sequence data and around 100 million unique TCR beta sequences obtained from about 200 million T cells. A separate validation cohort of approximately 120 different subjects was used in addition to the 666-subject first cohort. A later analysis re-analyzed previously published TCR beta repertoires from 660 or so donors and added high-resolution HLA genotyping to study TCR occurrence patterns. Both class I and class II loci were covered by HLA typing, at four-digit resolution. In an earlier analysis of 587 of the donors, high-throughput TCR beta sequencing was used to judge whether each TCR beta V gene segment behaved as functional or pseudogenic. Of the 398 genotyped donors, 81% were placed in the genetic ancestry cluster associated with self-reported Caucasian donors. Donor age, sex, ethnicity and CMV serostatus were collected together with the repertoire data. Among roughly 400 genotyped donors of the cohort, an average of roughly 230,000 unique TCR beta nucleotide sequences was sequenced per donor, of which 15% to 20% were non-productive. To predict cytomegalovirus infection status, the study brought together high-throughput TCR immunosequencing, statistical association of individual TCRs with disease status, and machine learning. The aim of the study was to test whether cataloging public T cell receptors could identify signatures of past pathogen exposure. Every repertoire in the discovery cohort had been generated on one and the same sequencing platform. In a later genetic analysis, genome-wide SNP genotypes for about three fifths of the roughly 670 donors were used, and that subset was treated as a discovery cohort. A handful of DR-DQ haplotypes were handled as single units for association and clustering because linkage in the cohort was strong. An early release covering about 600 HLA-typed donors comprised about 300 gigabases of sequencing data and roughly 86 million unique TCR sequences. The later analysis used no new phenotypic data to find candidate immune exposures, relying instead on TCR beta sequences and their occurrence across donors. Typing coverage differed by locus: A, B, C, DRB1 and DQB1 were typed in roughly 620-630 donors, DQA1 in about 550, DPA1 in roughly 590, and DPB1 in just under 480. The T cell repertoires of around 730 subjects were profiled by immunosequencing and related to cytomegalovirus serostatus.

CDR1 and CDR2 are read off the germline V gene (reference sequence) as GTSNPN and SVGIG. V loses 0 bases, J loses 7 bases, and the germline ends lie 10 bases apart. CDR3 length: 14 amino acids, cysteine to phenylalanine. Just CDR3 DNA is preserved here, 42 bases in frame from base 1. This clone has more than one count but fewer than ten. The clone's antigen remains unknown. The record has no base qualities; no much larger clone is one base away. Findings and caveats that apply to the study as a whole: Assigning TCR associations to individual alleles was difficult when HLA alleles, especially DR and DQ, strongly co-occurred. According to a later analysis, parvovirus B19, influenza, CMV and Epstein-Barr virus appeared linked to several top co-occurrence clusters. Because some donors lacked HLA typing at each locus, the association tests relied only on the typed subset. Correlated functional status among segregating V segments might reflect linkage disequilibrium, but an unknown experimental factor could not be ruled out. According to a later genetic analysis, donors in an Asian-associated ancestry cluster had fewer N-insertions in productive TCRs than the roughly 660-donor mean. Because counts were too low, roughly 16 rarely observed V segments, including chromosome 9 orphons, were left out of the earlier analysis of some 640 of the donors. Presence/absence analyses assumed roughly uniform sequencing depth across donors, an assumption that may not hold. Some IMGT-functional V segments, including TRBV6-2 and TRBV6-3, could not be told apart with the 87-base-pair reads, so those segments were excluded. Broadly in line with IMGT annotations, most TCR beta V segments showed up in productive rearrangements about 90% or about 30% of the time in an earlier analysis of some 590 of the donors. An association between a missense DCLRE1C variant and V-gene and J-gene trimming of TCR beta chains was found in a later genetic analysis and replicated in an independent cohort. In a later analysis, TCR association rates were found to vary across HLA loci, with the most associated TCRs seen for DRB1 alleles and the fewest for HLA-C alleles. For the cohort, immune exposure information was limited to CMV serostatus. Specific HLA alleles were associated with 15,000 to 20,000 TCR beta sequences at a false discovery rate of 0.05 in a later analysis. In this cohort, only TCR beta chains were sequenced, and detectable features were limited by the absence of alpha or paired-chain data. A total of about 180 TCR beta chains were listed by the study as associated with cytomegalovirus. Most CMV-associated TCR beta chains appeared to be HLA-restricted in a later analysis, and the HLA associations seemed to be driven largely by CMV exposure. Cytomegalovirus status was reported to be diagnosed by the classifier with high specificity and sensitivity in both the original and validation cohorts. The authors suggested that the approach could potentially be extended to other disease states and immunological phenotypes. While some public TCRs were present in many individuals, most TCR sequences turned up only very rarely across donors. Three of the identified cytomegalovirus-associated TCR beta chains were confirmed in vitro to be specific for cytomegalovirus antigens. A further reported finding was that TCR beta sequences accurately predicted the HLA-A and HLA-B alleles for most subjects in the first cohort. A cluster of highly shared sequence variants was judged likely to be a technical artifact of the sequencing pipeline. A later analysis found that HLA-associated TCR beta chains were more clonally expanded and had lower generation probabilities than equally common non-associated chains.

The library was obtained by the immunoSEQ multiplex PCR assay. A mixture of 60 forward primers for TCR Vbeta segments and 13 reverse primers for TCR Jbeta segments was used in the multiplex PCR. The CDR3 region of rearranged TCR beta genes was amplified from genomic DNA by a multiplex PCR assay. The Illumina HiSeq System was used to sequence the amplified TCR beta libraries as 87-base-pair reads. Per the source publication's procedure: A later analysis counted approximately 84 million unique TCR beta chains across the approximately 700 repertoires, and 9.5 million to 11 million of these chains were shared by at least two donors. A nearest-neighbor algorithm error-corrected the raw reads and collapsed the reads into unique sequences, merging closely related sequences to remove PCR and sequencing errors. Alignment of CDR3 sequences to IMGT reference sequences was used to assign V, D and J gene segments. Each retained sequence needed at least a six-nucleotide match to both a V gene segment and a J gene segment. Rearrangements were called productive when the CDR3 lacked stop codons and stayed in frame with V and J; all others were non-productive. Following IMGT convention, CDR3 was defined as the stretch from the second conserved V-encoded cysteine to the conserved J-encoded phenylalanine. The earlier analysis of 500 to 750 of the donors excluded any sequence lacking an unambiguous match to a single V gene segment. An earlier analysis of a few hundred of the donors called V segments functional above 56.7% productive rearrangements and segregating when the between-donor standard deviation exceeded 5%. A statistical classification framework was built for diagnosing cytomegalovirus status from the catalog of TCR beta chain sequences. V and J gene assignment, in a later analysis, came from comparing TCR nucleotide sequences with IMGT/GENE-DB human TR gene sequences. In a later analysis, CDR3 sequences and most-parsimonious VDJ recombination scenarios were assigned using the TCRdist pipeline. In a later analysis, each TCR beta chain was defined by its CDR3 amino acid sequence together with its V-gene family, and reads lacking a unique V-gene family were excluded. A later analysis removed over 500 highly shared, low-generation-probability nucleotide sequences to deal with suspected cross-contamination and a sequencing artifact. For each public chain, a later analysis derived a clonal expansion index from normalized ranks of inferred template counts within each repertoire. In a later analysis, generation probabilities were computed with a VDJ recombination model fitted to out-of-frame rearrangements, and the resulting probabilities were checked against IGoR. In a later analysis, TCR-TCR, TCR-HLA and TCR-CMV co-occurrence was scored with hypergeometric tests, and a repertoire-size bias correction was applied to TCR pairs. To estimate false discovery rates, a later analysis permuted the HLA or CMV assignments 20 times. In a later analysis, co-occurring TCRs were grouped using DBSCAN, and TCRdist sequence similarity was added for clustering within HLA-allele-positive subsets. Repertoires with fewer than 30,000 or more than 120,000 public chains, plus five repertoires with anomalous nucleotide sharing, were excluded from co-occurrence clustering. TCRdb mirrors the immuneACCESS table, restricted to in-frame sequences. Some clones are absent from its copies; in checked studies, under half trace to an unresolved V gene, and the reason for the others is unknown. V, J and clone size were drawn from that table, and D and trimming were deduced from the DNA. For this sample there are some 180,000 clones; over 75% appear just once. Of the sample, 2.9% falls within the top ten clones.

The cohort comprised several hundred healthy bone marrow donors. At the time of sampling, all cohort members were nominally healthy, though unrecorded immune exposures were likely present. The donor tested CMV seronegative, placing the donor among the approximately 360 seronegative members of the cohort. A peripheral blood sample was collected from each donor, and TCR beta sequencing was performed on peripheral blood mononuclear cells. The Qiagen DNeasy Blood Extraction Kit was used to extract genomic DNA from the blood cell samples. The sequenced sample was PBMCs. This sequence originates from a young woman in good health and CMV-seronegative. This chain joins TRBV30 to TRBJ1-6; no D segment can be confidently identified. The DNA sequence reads TGTGCCTGGAGTGTACTAACGAGGAATTCACCCCTCCACTTT. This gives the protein CAWSVLTRNSPLHF.